This T cell receptor (beta chain) originates from a study of cytomegalovirus exposure and HLA in healthy donors. It was with 60 Vbeta and 13 Jbeta primers that the PCR ran. The data were produced by immunoSEQ multiplex PCR, yet TCRdb's version contains in-frame clones alone and is incomplete. The table records about 160,000 clones, 75% to 90% of them present only once. With regard to this clone: Its target is unknown.

CDR1 and CDR2 (germline): SGDLS, YYNGEE. V was pared by 4 bases and J by 7 bases, with 7 bases of the junction left unmatched. This CDR3 is built from 14 residues. Study-level results: CMV antigen specificity was confirmed in vitro for three CMV-associated chains. Later analysis identified several of the most significant clusters that appeared linked to common viral pathogens.

The receptor comes from a man aged 50-60 years in good health and CMV-seropositive. The sample consisted of PBMCs. The chain has TRBV9 and TRBJ2-5; TRBD2 matches at 10 bases. The chain's CDR3 is CASSRLAGRGTQYF. DNA of the CDR3: TGTGCCAGCAGCAGACTAGCGGGCCGGGGGACCCAGTACTTC.